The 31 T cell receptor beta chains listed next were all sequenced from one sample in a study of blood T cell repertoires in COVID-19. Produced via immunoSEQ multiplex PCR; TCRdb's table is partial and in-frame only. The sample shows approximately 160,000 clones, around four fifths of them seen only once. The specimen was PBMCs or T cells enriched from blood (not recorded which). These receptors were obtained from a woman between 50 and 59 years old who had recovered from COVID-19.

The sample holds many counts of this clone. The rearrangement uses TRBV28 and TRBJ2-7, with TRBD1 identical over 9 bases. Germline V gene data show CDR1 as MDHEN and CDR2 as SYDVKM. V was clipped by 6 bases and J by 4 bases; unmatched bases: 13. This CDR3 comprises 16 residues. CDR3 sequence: CASRGSPGQGLYEQYF. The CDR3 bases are TGTGCCAGCAGGGGGTCCCCGGGACAGGGCTTATACGAGCAGTACTTC.

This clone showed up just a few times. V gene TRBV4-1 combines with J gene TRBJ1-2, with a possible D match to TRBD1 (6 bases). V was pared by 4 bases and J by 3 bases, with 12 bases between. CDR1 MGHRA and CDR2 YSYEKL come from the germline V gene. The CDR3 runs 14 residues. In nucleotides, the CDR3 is TGCGCCAGCAGCCTAACCCCAGGGGACTATGGCTACACCTTC. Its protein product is CASSLTPGDYGYTF.

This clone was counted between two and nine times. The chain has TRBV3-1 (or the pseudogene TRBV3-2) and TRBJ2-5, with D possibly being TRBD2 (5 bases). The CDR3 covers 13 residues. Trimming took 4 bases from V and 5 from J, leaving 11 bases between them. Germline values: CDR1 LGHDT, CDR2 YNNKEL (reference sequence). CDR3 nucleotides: TGTGCCAGCAGCCCCGGGGAAAGGGAGACCCAGTACTTC. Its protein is CASSPGERETQYF.

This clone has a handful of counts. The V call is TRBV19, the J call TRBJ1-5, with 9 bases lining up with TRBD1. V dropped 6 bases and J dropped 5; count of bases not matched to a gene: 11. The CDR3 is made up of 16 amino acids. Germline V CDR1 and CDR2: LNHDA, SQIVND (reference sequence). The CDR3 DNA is TGTGCCAGTAGCTCCTTCGGACAGGGGAAGGATCAGCCCCAGCATTTT. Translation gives CASSSFGQGKDQPQHF.

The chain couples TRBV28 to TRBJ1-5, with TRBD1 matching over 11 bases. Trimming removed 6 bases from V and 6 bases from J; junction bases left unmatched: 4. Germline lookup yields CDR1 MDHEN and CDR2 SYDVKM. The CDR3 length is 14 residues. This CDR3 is CASRGQGEFQPQHF. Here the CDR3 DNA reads TGTGCCAGCAGGGGACAGGGGGAGTTTCAGCCCCAGCATTTT.

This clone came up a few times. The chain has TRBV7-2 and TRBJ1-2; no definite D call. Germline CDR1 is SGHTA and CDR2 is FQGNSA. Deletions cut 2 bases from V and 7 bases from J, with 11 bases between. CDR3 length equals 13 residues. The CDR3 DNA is TGTGCCAGCAGCTTACTCCAGGCTGGTGGCTACACCTTC. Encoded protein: CASSLLQAGGYTF.

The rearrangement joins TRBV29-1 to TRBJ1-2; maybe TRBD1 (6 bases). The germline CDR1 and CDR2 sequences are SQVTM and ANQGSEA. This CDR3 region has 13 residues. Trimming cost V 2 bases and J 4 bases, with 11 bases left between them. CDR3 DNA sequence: TGCAGCGTTGAATGGGGACAAGTCTATGGCTACACCTTC. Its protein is CSVEWGQVYGYTF.

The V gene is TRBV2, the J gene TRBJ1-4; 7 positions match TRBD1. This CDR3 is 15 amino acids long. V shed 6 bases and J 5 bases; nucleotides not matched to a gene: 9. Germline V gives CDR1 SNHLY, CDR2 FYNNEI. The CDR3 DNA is TGTGCCAGCAGAGGGACAGTCGTAGTCAATGAAAAACTGTTTTTT. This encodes CASRGTVVVNEKLFF.

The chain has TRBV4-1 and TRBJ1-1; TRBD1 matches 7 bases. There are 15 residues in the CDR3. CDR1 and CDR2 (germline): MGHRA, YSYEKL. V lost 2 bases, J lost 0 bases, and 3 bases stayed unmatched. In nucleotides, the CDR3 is TGCGCCAGCAGCCAATCGACAGGGCTGAACACTGAAGCTTTCTTT. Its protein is CASSQSTGLNTEAFF.

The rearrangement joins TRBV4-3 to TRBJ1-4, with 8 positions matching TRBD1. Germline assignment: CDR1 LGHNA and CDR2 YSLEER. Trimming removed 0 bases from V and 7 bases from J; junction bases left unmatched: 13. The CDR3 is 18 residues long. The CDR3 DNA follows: TGCGCCAGCAGCCAAGACGCGGCCTCCAGGGGGCCGTTTGAAAAACTGTTTTTT. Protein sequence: CASSQDAASRGPFEKLFF.

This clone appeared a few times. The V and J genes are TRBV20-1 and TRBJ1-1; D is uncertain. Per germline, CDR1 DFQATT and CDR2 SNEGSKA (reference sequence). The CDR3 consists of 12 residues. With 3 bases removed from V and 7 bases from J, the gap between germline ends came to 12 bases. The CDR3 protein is CSASGRSDEAFF. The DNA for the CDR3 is TGCAGTGCTAGTGGTAGAAGCGATGAAGCTTTCTTT.

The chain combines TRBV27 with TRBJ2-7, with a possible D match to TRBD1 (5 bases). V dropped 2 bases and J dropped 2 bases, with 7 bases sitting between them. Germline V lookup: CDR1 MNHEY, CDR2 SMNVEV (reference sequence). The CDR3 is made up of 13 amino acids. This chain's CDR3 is CASSLDRTYEQYF. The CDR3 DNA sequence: TGTGCCAGCAGTTTAGACAGAACCTACGAGCAGTACTTC.

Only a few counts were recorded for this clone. The CDR3 region is CASSLGSGQGIEYF. The CDR3 DNA follows: TGTGCCAGCAGCTTGGGATCGGGACAGGGGATCGAGTACTTC. The chain has TRBV5-6 and TRBJ2-7; 10 bases agree with TRBD1. In germline, CDR1 is SGHDT, CDR2 YYEEEE. V gave up 0 bases and J gave up 11 bases; unmatched junction bases: 8. The CDR3 contains 14 residues.

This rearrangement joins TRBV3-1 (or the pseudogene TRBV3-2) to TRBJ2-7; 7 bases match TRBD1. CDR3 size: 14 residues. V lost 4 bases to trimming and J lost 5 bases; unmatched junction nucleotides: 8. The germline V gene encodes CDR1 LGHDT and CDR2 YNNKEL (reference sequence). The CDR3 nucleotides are TGTGCCAGCAGCCTGAGACAGGGAAAGCACGAGCAGTACTTC. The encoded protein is CASSLRQGKHEQYF.

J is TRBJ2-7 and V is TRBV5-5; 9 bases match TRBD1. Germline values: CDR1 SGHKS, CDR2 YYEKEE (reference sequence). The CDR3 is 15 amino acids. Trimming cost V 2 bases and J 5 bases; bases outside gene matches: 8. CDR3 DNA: TGTGCCAGCAGCTTACTACCCGGGACAGGGAACGAGCAGTACTTC. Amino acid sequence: CASSLLPGTGNEQYF.

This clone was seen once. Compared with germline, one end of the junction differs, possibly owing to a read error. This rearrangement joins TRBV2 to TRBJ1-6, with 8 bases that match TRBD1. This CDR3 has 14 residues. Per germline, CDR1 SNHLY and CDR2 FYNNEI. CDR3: CASTEQGVISPLHF. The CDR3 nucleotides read TGTGCCAGCACTGAACAGGGGGTGATTTCACCCCTCCACTTT.

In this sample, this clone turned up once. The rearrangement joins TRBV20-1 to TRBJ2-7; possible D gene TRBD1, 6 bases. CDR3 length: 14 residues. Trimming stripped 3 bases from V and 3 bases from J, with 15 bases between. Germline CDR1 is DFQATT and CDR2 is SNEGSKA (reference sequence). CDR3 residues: CSASGGAIFYEQYF. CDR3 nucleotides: TGCAGTGCTAGTGGGGGCGCTATCTTCTACGAGCAGTACTTC.

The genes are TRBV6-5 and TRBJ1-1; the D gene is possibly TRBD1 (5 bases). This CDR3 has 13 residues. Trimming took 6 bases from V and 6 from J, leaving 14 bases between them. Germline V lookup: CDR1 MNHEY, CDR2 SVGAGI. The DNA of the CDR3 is TGTGCCAGCAGGAGACAGCAAAGGTCTGAAGCTTTCTTT. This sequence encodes CASRRQQRSEAFF.

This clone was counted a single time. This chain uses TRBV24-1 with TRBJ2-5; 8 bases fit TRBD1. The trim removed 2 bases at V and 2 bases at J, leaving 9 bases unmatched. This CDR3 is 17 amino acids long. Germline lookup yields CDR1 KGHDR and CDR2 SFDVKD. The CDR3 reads CATSDSRTGFVQETQYF. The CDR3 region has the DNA TGTGCCACCAGTGATTCCCGGACAGGGTTTGTACAAGAGACCCAGTACTTC.

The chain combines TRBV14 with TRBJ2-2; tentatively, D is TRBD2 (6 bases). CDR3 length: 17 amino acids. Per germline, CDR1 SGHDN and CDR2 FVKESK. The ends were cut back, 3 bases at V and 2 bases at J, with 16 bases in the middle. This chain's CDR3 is CASSHPGRFENTGELFF. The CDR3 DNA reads TGTGCCAGCAGCCACCCAGGGAGGTTTGAAAACACCGGGGAGCTGTTTTTT.

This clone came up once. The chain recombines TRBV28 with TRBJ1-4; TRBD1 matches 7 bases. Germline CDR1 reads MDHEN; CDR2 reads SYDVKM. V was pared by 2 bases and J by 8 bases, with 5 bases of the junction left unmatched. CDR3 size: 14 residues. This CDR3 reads CASSLGQGVEKLFF. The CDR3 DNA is TGTGCCAGCAGTTTAGGCCAGGGGGTAGAAAAACTGTTTTTT.

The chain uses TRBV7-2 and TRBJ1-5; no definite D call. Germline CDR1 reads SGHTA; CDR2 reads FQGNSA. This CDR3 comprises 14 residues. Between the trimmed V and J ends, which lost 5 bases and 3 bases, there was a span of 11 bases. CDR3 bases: TGTGCCAGCAGCCCCGACTCGGCCAATCAGCCCCAGCATTTT. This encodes CASSPDSANQPQHF.

CDR3 coding DNA: TGCGCCAGCAGCTTGCCCAGGAACCAAGAGACCCAGTACTTC. Translation gives CASSLPRNQETQYF. The chain combines TRBV5-1 with TRBJ2-5; D remains unclear. Germline values: CDR1 SGHRS, CDR2 YFSETQ. Trimming removed 1 base at V and 0 bases at J, with 7 bases between. The length of the CDR3 is 14 residues.

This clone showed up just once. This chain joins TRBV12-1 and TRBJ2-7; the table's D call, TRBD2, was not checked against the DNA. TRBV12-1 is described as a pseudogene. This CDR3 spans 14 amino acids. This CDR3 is CASSQDYYVYEQYF. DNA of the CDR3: TGTGCCAGCAGCCAAGACTATTACGTATACGAGCAGTACTTC.

The chain's CDR3 is CASSDSTGSYEQYF. Written as DNA, the CDR3 is TGTGCCAGCAGTGATTCTACCGGTAGCTACGAGCAGTACTTC. This rearrangement joins TRBV2 to TRBJ2-7; unclear D gene. The germline V gene encodes CDR1 SNHLY and CDR2 FYNNEI. Deletions cut 3 bases from V and 3 bases from J, with 12 bases between. The CDR3 totals 14 residues.

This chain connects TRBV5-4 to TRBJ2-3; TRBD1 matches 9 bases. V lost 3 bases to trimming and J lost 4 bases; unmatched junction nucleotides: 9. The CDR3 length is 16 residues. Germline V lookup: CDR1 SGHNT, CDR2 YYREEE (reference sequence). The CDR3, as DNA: TGTGCCAGCAGCTCCCCGCCACAGGGGGCAGCAGATACGCAGTATTTT. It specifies CASSSPPQGAADTQYF.

DNA of the CDR3: TGTGCCAGCAGCTTCTTGGAGTCGGATACGCAGTATTTT. Encoded protein: CASSFLESDTQYF. This rearrangement joins TRBV5-5 to TRBJ2-3; no definite D call. Per the germline V gene, CDR1 is SGHKS and CDR2 is YYEKEE (reference sequence). CDR3 length: 13 residues. V shed 2 bases and J shed 6 bases, with 10 bases lying between them.

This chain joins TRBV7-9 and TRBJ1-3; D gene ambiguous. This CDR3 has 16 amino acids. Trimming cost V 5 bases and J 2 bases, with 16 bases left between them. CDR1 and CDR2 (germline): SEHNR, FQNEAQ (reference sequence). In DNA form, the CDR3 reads TGTGCCAGCAGCCTAGACCCGGTCGGTACTGGAAACACCATATATTTT. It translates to CASSLDPVGTGNTIYF.

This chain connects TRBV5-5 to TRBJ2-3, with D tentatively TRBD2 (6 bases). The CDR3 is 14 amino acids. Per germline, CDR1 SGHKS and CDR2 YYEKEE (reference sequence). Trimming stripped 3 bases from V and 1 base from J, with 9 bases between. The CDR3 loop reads CASSSGGRTDTQYF. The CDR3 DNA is TGTGCCAGCAGCTCCGGGGGTCGCACAGATACGCAGTATTTT.

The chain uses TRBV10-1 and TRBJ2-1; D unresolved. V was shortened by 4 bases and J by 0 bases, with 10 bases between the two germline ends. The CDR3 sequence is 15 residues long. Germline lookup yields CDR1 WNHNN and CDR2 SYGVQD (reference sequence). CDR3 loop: CASSGPLSSYNEQFF. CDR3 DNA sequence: TGCGCCAGCAGTGGGCCCCTCTCCTCCTACAATGAGCAGTTCTTC.

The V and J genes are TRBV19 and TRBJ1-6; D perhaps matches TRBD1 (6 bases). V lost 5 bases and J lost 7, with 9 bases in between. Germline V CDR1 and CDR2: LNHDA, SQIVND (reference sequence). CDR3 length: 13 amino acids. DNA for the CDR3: TGTGCCAGTAGTGTAACAGGGAATTCACCCCTCCACTTT. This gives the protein CASSVTGNSPLHF.